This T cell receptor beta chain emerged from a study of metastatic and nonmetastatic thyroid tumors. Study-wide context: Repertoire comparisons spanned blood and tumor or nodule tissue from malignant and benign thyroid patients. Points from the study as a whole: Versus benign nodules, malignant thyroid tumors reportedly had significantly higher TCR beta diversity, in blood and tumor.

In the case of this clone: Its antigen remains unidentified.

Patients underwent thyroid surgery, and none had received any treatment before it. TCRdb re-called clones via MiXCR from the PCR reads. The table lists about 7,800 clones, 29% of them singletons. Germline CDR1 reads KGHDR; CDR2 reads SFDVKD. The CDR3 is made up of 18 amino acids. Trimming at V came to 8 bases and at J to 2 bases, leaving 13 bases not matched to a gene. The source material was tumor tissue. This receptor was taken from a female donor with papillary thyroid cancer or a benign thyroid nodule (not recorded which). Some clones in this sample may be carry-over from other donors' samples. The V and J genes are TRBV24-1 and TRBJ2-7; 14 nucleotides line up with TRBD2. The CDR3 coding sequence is TGTGCCACCATTCGACTAGCGGGAGGGCCAAGGGTCGCCTACGAGCAGTACTTC. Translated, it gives CATIRLAGGPRVAYEQYF.